The 2 T cell receptor beta chains listed next were all sequenced from one sample in a study of shared clonotypes between healthy human individuals. Assay: immunoSEQ multiplex PCR; the TCRdb copy retains only in-frame clones and omits some. The profile shows approximately 2,000,000 clones, under 95% of them singletons. Sequencing input: naive CD4+ T cells from PBMCs. Regarding subset: CD45RA+ positively selected. The receptors here all came from a man between 18 and 35 years old in good health. Some clones in this sample may be carry-over from other donors' samples.

The CDR3 protein is CASSLRTVPREQYF. In DNA, the CDR3 is TGTGCCAGCTCACTCCGGACAGTTCCACGCGAGCAGTACTTC. The J gene is TRBJ2-7, the V gene TRBV18; a possible D gene is TRBD1 (6 bases). V lost 4 bases and J lost 6, with 16 bases in between. CDR3 length equals 14 residues. CDR1 KGHSH and CDR2 LQKENI come from the germline V gene.

V and J are TRBV6-1 and TRBJ1-2, with 7 bases lining up with TRBD1. CDR1 and CDR2 (germline): MNHNS, SASEGT. Unmatched junction bases numbered 2, after V lost 5 bases and J lost 2 bases. The CDR3 is 13 amino acids. The CDR3 DNA reads TGTGCCAGCAGTCGGGGACAGAACTATGGCTACACCTTC. Encoded protein: CASSRGQNYGYTF.